Given below is one T cell receptor (beta chain) in context. Antigen unknown. This specimen comes from a study of T cells after yellow fever vaccination. TCRdb ran MiXCR on the 5' RACE reads and lists one entry per CDR3 protein. The data hold some 300,000 distinct CDR3 sequences, with 8.5% to 10% observed a single time. Study results and caveats: Contaminating bulk clonotypes could be abundant in FACS-sorted repertoires. Only a small proportion of the clonotypes turned up in both the CD4 and the CD8 compartments, likely arising from convergent recombination. A faster peak, day 5 versus 15, was reached by the weaker secondary response.

Between the trimmed V and J ends, which lost 4 bases and 8 bases, there was a span of 20 bases. This CDR3 is 16 amino acids long. Germline V gene lookup returns CDR1 KGHDR and CDR2 SFDVKD. This receptor was obtained from a man aged 18 to 29 who received the YFV17D yellow fever vaccine. The sample was CD4+ T cells sorted from PBMCs, taken 5 days after the yellow fever booster vaccination. The genes are TRBV24-1 and TRBJ2-4; no definite D call. The CDR3 sequence: CATSDPRGGESDIQYF. The CDR3 DNA reads as TGTGCCACCAGTGACCCCCGAGGCGGAGAATCGGACATTCAGTACTTC.